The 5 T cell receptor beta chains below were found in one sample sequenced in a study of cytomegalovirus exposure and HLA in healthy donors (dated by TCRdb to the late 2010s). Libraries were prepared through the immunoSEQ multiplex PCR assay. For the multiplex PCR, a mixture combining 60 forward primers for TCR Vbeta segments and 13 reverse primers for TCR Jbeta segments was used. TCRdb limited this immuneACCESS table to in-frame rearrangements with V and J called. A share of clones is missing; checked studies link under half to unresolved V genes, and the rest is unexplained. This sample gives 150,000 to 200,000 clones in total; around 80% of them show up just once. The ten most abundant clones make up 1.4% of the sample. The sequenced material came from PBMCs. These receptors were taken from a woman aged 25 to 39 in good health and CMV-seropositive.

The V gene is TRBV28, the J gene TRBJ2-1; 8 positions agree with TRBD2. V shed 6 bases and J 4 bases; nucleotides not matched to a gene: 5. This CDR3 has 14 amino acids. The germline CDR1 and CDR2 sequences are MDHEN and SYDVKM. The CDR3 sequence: CASRDSGTYNEQFF. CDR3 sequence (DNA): TGTGCCAGCAGGGATAGCGGGACTTACAATGAGCAGTTCTTC.

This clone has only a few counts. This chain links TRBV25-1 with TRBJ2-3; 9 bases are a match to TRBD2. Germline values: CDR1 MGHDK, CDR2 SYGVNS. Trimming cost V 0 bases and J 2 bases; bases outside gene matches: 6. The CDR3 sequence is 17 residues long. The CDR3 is CASSEYFSGGITDTQYF. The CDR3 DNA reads TGTGCCAGCAGTGAATATTTTAGCGGGGGTATCACAGATACGCAGTATTTT.

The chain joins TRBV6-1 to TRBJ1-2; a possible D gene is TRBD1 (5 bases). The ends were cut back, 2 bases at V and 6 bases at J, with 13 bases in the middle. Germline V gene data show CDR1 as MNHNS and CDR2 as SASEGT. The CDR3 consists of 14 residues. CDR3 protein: CASSERAGHHGYTF. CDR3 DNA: TGTGCCAGCAGTGAACGGGCAGGGCATCATGGCTACACCTTC.

CDR3 coding DNA: TGTGCCACCAGCACTCCTTATGGGGGGAGTCCCACCGGGGAGCTGTTTTTT. The encoded protein is CATSTPYGGSPTGELFF. V and J are TRBV15 and TRBJ2-2; possibly TRBD2 for D (6 bases). In germline, CDR1 is LNHNV, CDR2 YYDKDF (reference sequence). V dropped 4 bases and J dropped 4 bases, with 19 bases sitting between them. The CDR3 totals 17 residues. The variable domain in full, completed from reference TRBV15 and TRBJ2-2, reads DAMVIQNPRYQVTQFGKPVTLSCSQTLNHNVMYWYQQKSSQAPKLLFHYYDKDFNNEADTPDNFQSRRPNTSFCFLDIRSPGLGDTAMYLCATSTPYGGSPTGELFFGEGSRLTVL.

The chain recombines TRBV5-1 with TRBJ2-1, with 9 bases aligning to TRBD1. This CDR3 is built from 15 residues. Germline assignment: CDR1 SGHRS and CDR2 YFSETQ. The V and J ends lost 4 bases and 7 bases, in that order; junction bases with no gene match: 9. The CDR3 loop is CASSPRDRVQNEQFF. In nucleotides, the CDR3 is TGCGCCAGCAGCCCCCGGGACAGGGTCCAAAATGAGCAGTTCTTC.